A single sample gave rise to the 26 T cell receptor beta chains below, sequenced in a study of blood T cell repertoires in COVID-19. The repertoire was sequenced with immunoSEQ multiplex PCR; TCRdb's copy has only in-frame clones and lacks some. The data contain about 320,000 clones, roughly 90% of them singletons. The specimen was peripheral blood. These receptors were collected from a man aged 18 to 29 who had recovered from COVID-19.

This chain joins TRBV27 and TRBJ1-3, with 8 bases aligning to TRBD1. The CDR3 covers 14 residues. V shed 4 bases, J shed 2 bases, and the junction held 1 base outside the gene matches. Germline V gene sequence: CDR1 MNHEY, CDR2 SMNVEV (reference sequence). The CDR3 DNA reads as TGTGCCAGCAGTTCGGACAGGGCTGGAAACACCATATATTTT. Its protein is CASSSDRAGNTIYF.

In the case of this clone: The same CDR3 is also encoded by other DNA sequences in this sample. The V and J genes are TRBV27 and TRBJ1-2, with D tentatively TRBD1 (6 bases). Germline loops: CDR1 MNHEY, CDR2 SMNVEV (reference sequence). CDR3 size: 13 residues. V lost 3 bases and J 5 bases, leaving 10 bases between the germline ends. CDR3 sequence reads: CASSFGQGYGYTF. DNA of the CDR3: TGTGCCAGCAGTTTCGGGCAGGGGTATGGCTACACCTTC.

The genes are TRBV4-1 and TRBJ2-1; a possible D gene is TRBD1 (5 bases). Trimming removed 4 bases from V and 3 bases from J, with 7 bases in between. Per the germline V gene, CDR1 is MGHRA and CDR2 is YSYEKL. The CDR3 sequence is 13 residues long. Written as DNA, the CDR3 is TGCGCCAGCAGCCGCGACAGCTACAATGAGCAGTTCTTC. It specifies CASSRDSYNEQFF.

The chain recombines TRBV7-3 with TRBJ2-1; 14 bases are a match to TRBD2. V trimming: 5 bases; J trimming: 6 bases; junction bases outside the gene matches: 6. The CDR3 totals 16 residues. Per the germline V gene, CDR1 is SGHTA and CDR2 is FQGTGA. DNA for the CDR3: TGTGCCAGCAGCCCGACTAGCGGGAGGGCTTTCAATGAGCAGTTCTTC. Its translation: CASSPTSGRAFNEQFF.

CDR3 nucleotides: TGCAGCGTTGTGGTTAGAAGCTCCTACGAGCAGTACTTC. Residues: CSVVVRSSYEQYF. The chain is built from TRBV29-1 and TRBJ2-7; D remains ambiguous. Germline assignment: CDR1 SQVTM and CDR2 ANQGSEA. The CDR3 covers 13 residues. V was clipped by 4 bases and J by 0 bases, with 10 bases between them.

This chain joins TRBV6-5 and TRBJ1-2; 10 bases are shared with TRBD1. Trimming cost V 6 bases and J 8 bases; bases outside gene matches: 6. Germline V lookup: CDR1 MNHEY, CDR2 SVGAGI. CDR3 length equals 13 residues. CDR3 amino acids: CASRKGQGRGYTF. DNA of the CDR3: TGTGCCAGCAGAAAGGGACAGGGGAGAGGCTACACCTTC.

J is TRBJ1-2 and V is TRBV3-1 (or the pseudogene TRBV3-2); 7 bases line up with TRBD1. The V segment lost 0 bases and the J segment 7 bases; nucleotides outside the gene matches: 14. This CDR3 is built from 17 residues. CDR1 and CDR2 from the germline V gene are LGHDT and YNNKEL (reference sequence). The CDR3 reads CASSQDLGTVPAGGYTF. The DNA of the CDR3 is TGTGCCAGCAGCCAAGATCTGGGGACAGTACCTGCGGGTGGCTACACCTTC.

The chain recombines TRBV14 with TRBJ1-2, with 8 bases identical to TRBD1. J gave up 3 bases and V 2 bases, and 2 bases lay outside the gene matches. The germline V gene has CDR1 SGHDN and CDR2 FVKESK. The CDR3 loop spans 14 amino acids. DNA for the CDR3: TGTGCCAGCAGCCAACCAGGGGGCTACTATGGCTACACCTTC. Amino acids: CASSQPGGYYGYTF.

Here the CDR3 DNA reads TGTGCCAGCAGACCGAATCCCGGCGGGGGGGCCACAGATACGCAGTATTTT. It codes for CASRPNPGGGATDTQYF. The rearrangement links TRBV5-4 to TRBJ2-3; TRBD2 matches 9 bases. Germline assignment: CDR1 SGHNT and CDR2 YYREEE (reference sequence). The CDR3 has 17 amino acids. The junction had 12 bases not matched to a gene; V was cut back by 5 bases and J by 2 bases.

The table lists this clone with a count of one. V gene TRBV27 combines with J gene TRBJ1-6; TRBD1 aligns across 9 bases. The CDR3 has 17 amino acids. Germline CDR1 and CDR2: MNHEY and SMNVEV (reference sequence). V gave up 1 base and J gave up 7 bases; unmatched junction bases: 8. The DNA for the CDR3 is TGTGCCAGCAGTTTATTGGGGGGGGGACAGGGCAATTCACCCCTCCACTTT. Translation gives CASSLLGGGQGNSPLHF.

The J gene is TRBJ2-1, the V gene TRBV5-1, with D possibly being TRBD1 (6 bases). V was clipped by 1 base and J by 3 bases, with 20 bases between them. Germline loops: CDR1 SGHRS, CDR2 YFSETQ. CDR3 length: 18 residues. The CDR3 is CASSLPTGTFENYNEQFF. CDR3 nucleotide sequence: TGCGCCAGCAGCTTGCCCACAGGGACCTTCGAAAACTACAATGAGCAGTTCTTC.

V and J are TRBV27 and TRBJ2-5; 8 nucleotides match TRBD1. V shed 3 bases, J shed 2 bases, and the junction held 8 bases outside the gene matches. The CDR3 is 16 residues long. CDR1 is MNHEY and CDR2 is SMNVEV in the germline V gene (reference sequence). The CDR3 sequence is CASSFQGAPGQETQYF. In nucleotides, the CDR3 is TGTGCCAGCAGTTTTCAGGGGGCGCCTGGTCAAGAGACCCAGTACTTC.

V and J are TRBV4-1 and TRBJ1-2; perhaps TRBD1 as D (6 bases). With 3 bases removed from V and 4 bases from J, the gap between germline ends came to 15 bases. The CDR3 runs to 15 residues. Per the germline V gene, CDR1 is MGHRA and CDR2 is YSYEKL. CDR3 in amino acids: CASSQGHLAPYGYTF. CDR3 DNA: TGCGCCAGCAGCCAGGGACACCTGGCCCCCTATGGCTACACCTTC.

The gene calls are TRBV11-3 and TRBJ1-3; unclear D gene. V lost 5 bases to trimming and J lost 1 base, with 9 bases between them. In germline, CDR1 is SGHNT, CDR2 YENEEA. The CDR3 runs 14 residues. CDR3 region: CASSLGGSGNTIYF. CDR3 nucleotides: TGTGCCAGCAGCCTCGGCGGGTCTGGAAACACCATATATTTT. The full variable domain, in which reference TRBV11-3 and TRBJ1-3 provide the parts outside the CDR3, is EAGVVQSPRYKIIEKKQPVAFWCNPISGHNTLYWYLQNLGQGPELLIRYENEEAVDDSQLPKDRFSAERLKGVDSTLKIQPAELGDSAVYLCASSLGGSGNTIYFGEGSWLTVV.

The rearrangement links TRBV10-3 to TRBJ2-1; TRBD2 matches 7 bases. The germline gives CDR1 ENHRY, CDR2 SYGVKD. V lost 6 bases to trimming and J lost 3 bases; unmatched junction nucleotides: 11. This CDR3 contains 16 residues. The CDR3 sequence is CAISPSGPRYYNEQFF. The CDR3 nucleotides are TGTGCCATCAGCCCTAGCGGACCTCGGTACTACAATGAGCAGTTCTTC.

This sequence joins TRBV6-6 and TRBJ1-2, with 8 nucleotides matching TRBD1. V lost 4 bases and J lost 3; bases outside the gene matches: 4. From germline, CDR1 is MNHNY and CDR2 SVGAGI (reference sequence). This CDR3 is 14 amino acids long. CDR3 in amino acids: CASSSTGADYGYTF. The CDR3 DNA sequence: TGTGCCAGCAGTTCGACAGGGGCCGACTATGGCTACACCTTC.

This clone was recorded many times. The rearrangement links TRBV5-1 to TRBJ2-5; 8 bases agree with TRBD1. The CDR3 loop spans 15 amino acids. Germline values: CDR1 SGHRS, CDR2 YFSETQ. With 0 bases clipped from V and 2 bases from J, the junction kept 3 bases outside the gene matches. In DNA form, the CDR3 reads TGCGCCAGCAGCTTGGCCGGGACAGGACAAGAGACCCAGTACTTC. It yields the protein CASSLAGTGQETQYF.

The rearrangement links TRBV6-5 to TRBJ2-3, with 9 bases identical to TRBD1. CDR1 and CDR2 (germline): MNHEY, SVGAGI. Germline trimming cut 5 bases from V and 2 bases from J; bases unmatched to any gene: 5. The CDR3 extends over 15 amino acids. CDR3 sequence (DNA): TGTGCCAGCAGTCGGACAGGGGCAGTCACAGATACGCAGTATTTT. Protein: CASSRTGAVTDTQYF.

This clone occurred once. This chain uses TRBV7-9 with TRBJ1-2; unclear D gene. V was shortened by 5 bases and J by 2 bases, with 15 bases between the two germline ends. Per germline, CDR1 SEHNR and CDR2 FQNEAQ (reference sequence). There are 15 residues in the CDR3. The CDR3 coding sequence is TGTGCCAGCAGCCCCCAGACACAGAAGAACTATGGCTACACCTTC. Translation: CASSPQTQKNYGYTF.

The rearrangement links TRBV29-1 to TRBJ2-2; D not resolved. CDR1 and CDR2 (germline): SQVTM, ANQGSEA. This CDR3 comprises 15 residues. The V and J ends lost 4 bases and 1 base respectively, with 13 bases between them. The CDR3 here is CSVGAAYQNTGELFF. DNA for the CDR3: TGCAGCGTTGGGGCAGCCTATCAGAACACCGGGGAGCTGTTTTTT.

The rearrangement links TRBV5-4 to TRBJ2-7; D not certain. From germline, CDR1 is SGHNT and CDR2 YYREEE (reference sequence). The CDR3 is 14 residues long. V was pared by 0 bases and J by 2 bases, with 9 bases between. The CDR3 DNA sequence: TGTGCCAGCAGCTTGGAAGCAGGCCCCTACGAGCAGTACTTC. Translation: CASSLEAGPYEQYF. Using reference TRBV5-4 and TRBJ2-7 for the parts outside the CDR3, the full variable domain is ETGVTQSPTHLIKTRGQQVTLRCSSQSGHNTVSWYQQALGQGPQFIFQYYREEENGRGNFPPRFSGLQFPNYSSELNVNALELDDSALYLCASSLEAGPYEQYFGPGTRLTVT.

J is TRBJ2-2 and V is TRBV7-6; TRBD1 aligns across 11 bases. The V segment lost 2 bases and the J segment 3 bases; nucleotides outside the gene matches: 5. Germline V gene lookup returns CDR1 SGHVS and CDR2 FNYEAQ. The CDR3 spans 17 residues. The CDR3 here is CASSLRTGGAYTGELFF. The CDR3 DNA sequence: TGTGCCAGCAGCTTAAGGACAGGGGGCGCGTACACCGGGGAGCTGTTTTTT.

The V gene is TRBV12-3 or TRBV12-4, the J gene TRBJ1-2, with TRBD1 as a possible D gene (5 bases). There are 12 residues in the CDR3. V was clipped by 3 bases and J by 6 bases, with 8 bases between them. The CDR3: CASSFGANGYTF. CDR3 DNA sequence: TGTGCCAGCAGTTTTGGGGCGAATGGCTACACCTTC.

This clone was counted once. This rearrangement joins TRBV7-9 to TRBJ2-2; D may be TRBD2 (5 bases). The CDR3 totals 16 residues. Trimming removed 6 bases from V and 5 bases from J, with 19 bases in between. Germline CDR1 SEHNR, CDR2 FQNEAQ (reference sequence). CDR3 in amino acids: CASRHLLQAVTGELFF. For the CDR3, the DNA is TGTGCCAGCAGACACCTCCTCCAAGCGGTAACCGGGGAGCTGTTTTTT.

This clone occurred once. The genes are TRBV24-1 and TRBJ2-1; the D is unclear. Germline V gives CDR1 KGHDR, CDR2 SFDVKD. The CDR3 sequence is 13 residues long. Trimming cost V 6 bases and J 4 bases, with 9 bases left between them. CDR3: CATSNPGYNEQFF. In nucleotides, the CDR3 is TGTGCCACCAGTAATCCGGGTTACAATGAGCAGTTCTTC.

The chain uses TRBV5-5 and TRBJ2-3; 11 positions agree with TRBD1. The CDR3 runs 16 residues. CDR1 SGHKS and CDR2 YYEKEE come from the germline V gene (reference sequence). After removal of 0 bases from V and 6 bases from J, the junction contained 6 bases not matched to a gene. This CDR3 reads CASSLEDRGRIDTQYF. DNA of the CDR3: TGTGCCAGCAGCTTGGAGGACAGGGGGCGCATCGATACGCAGTATTTT.